Below are 19 T cell receptor beta chains sequenced from a single sample in a study of blood T cell repertoires in COVID-19. Generated by immunoSEQ multiplex PCR, the TCRdb table keeps only in-frame clones and is missing some. Altogether 200,000 to 250,000 clones are present, roughly 80% being singletons, with the ten largest covering less than 2%. Input material: PBMCs or T cells enriched from blood (not recorded which). The source is a man between 60 and 70 years old who had recovered from COVID-19.

This rearrangement joins TRBV6-6 to TRBJ2-1; 14 positions agree with TRBD2. This CDR3 is 16 amino acids long. Germline loops: CDR1 MNHNY, CDR2 SVGAGI (reference sequence). V was clipped by 2 bases and J by 9 bases; unmatched bases: 6. This CDR3 reads CASSYAGLAGGGEQFF. CDR3 DNA sequence: TGTGCCAGCAGTTACGCAGGACTAGCGGGGGGAGGTGAGCAGTTCTTC.

The chain recombines TRBV30 with TRBJ2-5, with D unresolved. V gave up 1 base and J gave up 5 bases, with 8 bases separating them. The length of the CDR3 is 12 residues. Germline V CDR1 and CDR2: GTSNPN, SVGIG (reference sequence). This CDR3 is CAWSDGFETQYF. DNA for the CDR3: TGTGCCTGGAGTGACGGGTTCGAGACCCAGTACTTC. Full variable domain (remainder filled in from reference TRBV30 and TRBJ2-5): SQTIHQWPATLVQPVGSPLSLECTVEGTSNPNLYWYRQAAGRGLQLLFYSVGIGQISSEVPQNLSASRPQDRQFILSSKKLLLSDSGFYLCAWSDGFETQYFGPGTRLLVL.

V gene TRBV18 combines with J gene TRBJ1-5, with D unresolved. From germline, CDR1 is KGHSH and CDR2 LQKENI. The length of the CDR3 is 13 residues. V was clipped by 2 bases and J by 5 bases, with 7 bases between them. The CDR3 DNA follows: TGTGCCAGCTCACCATTGCGGGATCAGCCCCAGCATTTT. Amino acid sequence: CASSPLRDQPQHF.

This clone was detected only once. The chain combines TRBV2 with TRBJ2-7; D possibly corresponds to TRBD2 (5 bases). The CDR3 is 12 residues long. The germline V gene encodes CDR1 SNHLY and CDR2 FYNNEI. V shed 7 bases and J shed 1 base, with 8 bases lying between them. This chain's CDR3 is CASNGLSYEQYF. In DNA, the CDR3 is TGTGCCAGCAACGGACTGTCCTACGAGCAGTACTTC.

The chain uses TRBV29-1 and TRBJ1-3; D not certain. V lost 4 bases and J 5 bases, leaving 9 bases between the germline ends. Germline values: CDR1 SQVTM, CDR2 ANQGSEA. CDR3 size: 12 residues. The CDR3 bases are TGCAGCGTTGTCGGGGTGAGAAACACCATATATTTT. It specifies CSVVGVRNTIYF. The full variable domain, in which reference TRBV29-1 and TRBJ1-3 provide the parts outside the CDR3, is SAVISQKPSRDICQRGTSLTIQCQVDSQVTMMFWYRQQPGQSLTLIATANQGSEATYESGFVIDKFPISRPNLTFSTLTVSNMSPEDSSIYLCSVVGVRNTIYFGEGSWLTVV.

The V gene is TRBV11-2, the J gene TRBJ2-1; TRBD1 matches 10 bases. This CDR3 is built from 16 residues. Germline lookup yields CDR1 SGHAT and CDR2 FQNNGV. Trimming removed 5 bases from V and 7 bases from J; junction bases left unmatched: 11. The CDR3 nucleotides read TGTGCCAGCAGCGGAGAACAGACAGGGGGCAAGAATGAGCAGTTCTTC. Its protein product is CASSGEQTGGKNEQFF.

This sequence joins TRBV6-6 and TRBJ1-5, with 7 bases aligning to TRBD1. CDR1 is MNHNY, CDR2 SVGAGI, per germline (reference sequence). V shed 7 bases, J shed 7 bases, and the junction held 7 bases outside the gene matches. The CDR3 has 13 residues. CDR3 sequence (DNA): TGTGCCAGCAATCCGGGACAGAGGCAGCCCCAGCATTTT. Protein product: CASNPGQRQPQHF.

The rearrangement links TRBV19 to TRBJ2-1; 8 bases map to TRBD1. Germline-derived CDR1 and CDR2 are LNHDA and SQIVND (reference sequence). Trimming at V came to 2 bases and at J to 6 bases, leaving 9 bases not matched to a gene. CDR3 size: 16 residues. In nucleotides, the CDR3 is TGTGCCAGTAGTATACTGACAGGGGTTGGTGGCAATGAGCAGTTCTTC. This encodes CASSILTGVGGNEQFF.

The rearrangement uses TRBV9 and TRBJ2-7, with D maybe TRBD1 (6 bases). Trimming took 0 bases from V and 3 from J, leaving 13 bases between them. This CDR3 spans 15 amino acids. Germline V gene sequence: CDR1 SGDLS, CDR2 YYNGEE. The CDR3 DNA sequence: TGTGCCAGCAGCGTAGCCCCAGGGGCCCTCTACGAGCAGTACTTC. Its translation: CASSVAPGALYEQYF.

The chain employs TRBV7-8 and TRBJ1-6; 9 nucleotides align to TRBD1. The J segment lost 7 bases and the V segment lost 3 bases, leaving 1 base of the junction unmatched. CDR1 is SGHVS, CDR2 FQNEAQ, per germline. The CDR3 extends over 14 amino acids. The CDR3 here is CASSLDRGNSPLHF. Here the CDR3 DNA reads TGTGCCAGCAGCTTGGACAGGGGCAATTCACCCCTCCACTTT.

CDR3 in amino acids: CASSSAGGNSPLHF. The CDR3, as DNA: TGTGCCAGCAGCTCCGCAGGAGGCAATTCACCCCTCCACTTT. The chain employs TRBV7-9 and TRBJ1-6; D remains unclear. Between the trimmed V and J ends, which lost 4 bases and 7 bases, there was a span of 11 bases. Germline CDR1 is SEHNR and CDR2 is FQNEAQ (reference sequence). CDR3 length equals 14 residues. Combining the CDR3 with reference TRBV7-9 and TRBJ1-6 gives the whole variable domain DTGVSQNPRHKITKRGQNVTFRCDPISEHNRLYWYRQTLGQGPEFLTYFQNEAQLEKSRLLSDRFSAERPKGSFSTLEIQRTEQGDSAMYLCASSSAGGNSPLHFGNGTRLTVT.

The rearrangement uses TRBV18 and TRBJ1-6, with D perhaps matching TRBD1 (5 bases). The CDR3 length is 14 residues. The V gene's germline CDR1 is KGHSH and CDR2 LQKENI. Trimming stripped 4 bases from V and 7 bases from J, with 11 bases between. CDR3 bases: TGTGCCAGCTCACAGGAGGGGAAGAATTCACCCCTCCACTTT. This translates into CASSQEGKNSPLHF.

This clone has only a few counts. The J gene is TRBJ2-3, the V gene TRBV27; perhaps TRBD2 as D (6 bases). The CDR3 consists of 15 residues. The V gene lost 5 bases and the J gene lost 0 bases, with 12 bases spanning the gap. Germline V gene data show CDR1 as MNHEY and CDR2 as SMNVEV (reference sequence). CDR3 nucleotide sequence: TGTGCCAGCAGTCCTAGCGTAACTAGCACAGATACGCAGTATTTT. Protein product: CASSPSVTSTDTQYF.

J is TRBJ1-2 and V is TRBV24-1; no firm D call. V gave up 4 bases and J gave up 2 bases, with 10 bases separating them. CDR3 length equals 14 residues. CDR1 and CDR2 from the germline V gene are KGHDR and SFDVKD. The CDR3 DNA reads as TGTGCCACCAGTGACACGGGTCTAAACTATGGCTACACCTTC. Amino acids: CATSDTGLNYGYTF.

This clone has more than one count but fewer than ten. The V gene is TRBV2, the J gene TRBJ2-7, with 12 bases aligning to TRBD1. The CDR3 totals 16 residues. The germline CDR1 and CDR2 sequences are SNHLY and FYNNEI. With 3 bases clipped from V and 9 bases from J, the junction kept 12 bases outside the gene matches. The CDR3 is CASSDLTGTGGAGQYF. As DNA, the CDR3 is TGTGCCAGCAGTGATCTAACCGGGACAGGGGGCGCGGGGCAGTACTTC.

The chain employs TRBV15 and TRBJ2-1; TRBD1 might be the D (6 bases). V was cut by 5 bases and J by 0 bases, with 11 bases left in between. The CDR3 extends over 15 amino acids. Germline-derived CDR1 and CDR2 are LNHNV and YYDKDF (reference sequence). The CDR3 protein is CATSPDRNSYNEQFF. The CDR3 DNA is TGTGCCACCAGCCCAGACAGGAACTCCTACAATGAGCAGTTCTTC.

The chain employs TRBV11-3 and TRBJ2-3; TRBD1 might be the D (5 bases). The CDR3 length is 14 residues. V was trimmed by 5 bases and J by 0 bases, leaving 9 bases between them. Germline loops: CDR1 SGHNT, CDR2 YENEEA. CDR3 protein: CASSDRSSTDTQYF. The CDR3 nucleotides read TGTGCCAGCAGCGACAGATCTAGCACAGATACGCAGTATTTT.

The chain recombines TRBV28 with TRBJ1-2; D is ambiguous. Per the germline V gene, CDR1 is MDHEN and CDR2 is SYDVKM. CDR3 length equals 12 residues. Deletions cut 4 bases from V and 1 base from J, with 4 bases between. The CDR3 loop is CASSSSNYGYTF. In DNA form, the CDR3 reads TGTGCCAGCAGTTCGAGTAACTATGGCTACACCTTC.

A few counts support this clone. V gene TRBV5-8 combines with J gene TRBJ1-5; D remains ambiguous. CDR1 is SGHTS, CDR2 YDEGEE, per germline. CDR3 size: 13 residues. The V and J ends lost 2 bases and 1 base respectively, with 4 bases between them. The CDR3 nucleotides read TGTGCCAGCAGCTTCCGGAGCAATCAGCCCCAGCATTTT. As protein: CASSFRSNQPQHF.